This T cell receptor beta chain was identified during a study of blood T cells in healthy people across ages. The CDR3 covers 17 residues. The V and J ends lost 8 bases and 5 bases, in that order; junction bases with no gene match: 23. Germline CDR1 GTSNPN, CDR2 SVGIG (reference sequence). A second about 7 to 11 cycle PCR used barcoded and J-beta primers. TCRdb redid the calling of the 5' RACE reads with MiXCR, one entry per CDR3 protein. The sample holds around 1,900,000 distinct CDR3 sequences; approximately 39% are singletons and the top ten take around 23%. The study drew donors from healthy Caucasian individuals in Russia aged roughly 6 to 90. No fewer than 5 micrograms of total RNA were isolated from every sample.

Sequencing was performed on blood. The chain combines TRBV30 with TRBJ1-2, with 7 bases matching TRBD1. The TCR originated in a human donor in good health. The CDR3 nucleotides are TGTGCCGGCCCCTTTGTCAAAGCAGGGGGAAGGGAGTATGGCTACACCTTC. Its translation: CAGPFVKAGGREYGYTF.